The source of this TCR beta chain is a study of cytomegalovirus exposure and HLA in healthy donors. Healthy individuals who donated bone marrow served as the donors. PCR involved 60 Vbeta and 13 Jbeta primers. Only in-frame clones appear in the TCRdb table, and some are missing; sequencing was by immunoSEQ multiplex PCR. The sample holds fewer than 200,000 clones; about 90% are singletons and the top ten take less than 1.3%. Notes on this clone: Its antigen is not known.

Regarding the study as a whole: An assumption of roughly uniform sequencing depth across donors underlay the presence/absence analyses.

The specimen was PBMCs. The source of this sequence is a boy younger than 10 in good health and CMV-seronegative.

The CDR3 coding sequence is TGTGCCAGCAGCTTGGAGCGGGAGAAAGGAAATGAGCAGTTCTTC. Translation: CASSLEREKGNEQFF. V gene TRBV5-4 combines with J gene TRBJ2-1; 8 bases match TRBD2. CDR1 and CDR2 from the germline V gene are SGHNT and YYREEE (reference sequence). J gave up 7 bases and V 0 bases, and 6 bases lay outside the gene matches. This CDR3 has 15 amino acids. Full variable domain (rest looked up from reference TRBV5-4 and TRBJ2-1): ETGVTQSPTHLIKTRGQQVTLRCSSQSGHNTVSWYQQALGQGPQFIFQYYREEENGRGNFPPRFSGLQFPNYSSELNVNALELDDSALYLCASSLEREKGNEQFFGPGTRLTVL.